These 29 T cell receptor beta chains originate from one sample sequenced in a study of T cell changes during pregnancy in multiple sclerosis. Data came from immunoSEQ multiplex PCR; TCRdb stores just in-frame clones and leaves some out. The sample has 40,000 to 50,000 clones; 85% to 95% are singletons. The sample in question was CD4+ T cells from peripheral blood mononuclear cells, obtained in the third trimester of pregnancy. The receptor set was obtained from a female donor with multiple sclerosis, enrolled in a pregnancy study.

The J gene is TRBJ1-2, the V gene TRBV10-1, with 9 bases that match TRBD1. The junction had 6 bases not matched to a gene; V was cut back by 0 bases and J by 4 bases. Germline CDR1 and CDR2: WNHNN and SYGVQD (reference sequence). The length of the CDR3 is 16 residues. CDR3 residues: CASSESGTGLGYGYTF. In DNA form, the CDR3 reads TGCGCCAGCAGTGAGTCTGGGACAGGGTTGGGCTATGGCTACACCTTC.

This sequence joins TRBV30 and TRBJ1-2; weak D call: TRBD1 (6 bases). Trimming pared 0 bases from V and 7 bases from J, leaving 15 bases between. CDR1 GTSNPN and CDR2 SVGIG come from the germline V gene (reference sequence). The CDR3 totals 14 residues. CDR3: CAWSVLGGFSGYTF. The CDR3 DNA sequence: TGTGCCTGGAGTGTACTAGGGGGTTTCTCTGGCTACACCTTC.

The chain is built from TRBV7-2 and TRBJ1-1; 8 bases are shared with TRBD1. The length of the CDR3 is 17 residues. The germline V gene has CDR1 SGHTA and CDR2 FQGNSA. The ends lost 0 bases at V and 1 base at J; junction bases unmatched: 7. The CDR3 spells CASSLALTGVENTEAFF. The CDR3 coding sequence is TGTGCCAGCAGCTTAGCGCTGACAGGGGTGGAGAACACTGAAGCTTTCTTT.

This clone has more than one count but fewer than ten. CDR3 residues: CAWSVLPGGPSYEQYF. The CDR3, as DNA: TGTGCCTGGAGTGTACTCCCGGGAGGGCCGTCCTACGAGCAGTACTTC. The chain uses TRBV30 and TRBJ2-7; TRBD2 matches 8 bases. CDR1 is GTSNPN, CDR2 SVGIG, per germline (reference sequence). Unmatched junction bases numbered 8, after V lost 0 bases and J lost 1 base. The CDR3 consists of 16 residues. The full variable domain, its missing parts supplied by reference TRBV30 and TRBJ2-7, is SQTIHQWPATLVQPVGSPLSLECTVEGTSNPNLYWYRQAAGRGLQLLFYSVGIGQISSEVPQNLSASRPQDRQFILSSKKLLLSDSGFYLCAWSVLPGGPSYEQYFGPGTRLTVT.

J is TRBJ2-2 and V is TRBV11-2; D possibly corresponds to TRBD1 (5 bases). CDR1 is SGHAT, CDR2 FQNNGV, per germline. This CDR3 is 15 amino acids long. V lost 5 bases, J lost 5 bases, and 15 bases lay in between. CDR3 region: CASSHRSGRTGELFF. DNA of the CDR3: TGTGCCAGCAGCCACAGGTCGGGCAGGACCGGGGAGCTGTTTTTT.

This chain uses TRBV28 with TRBJ2-1, with TRBD1 matching 8 bases. The CDR3 length is 14 residues. Germline V gene lookup returns CDR1 MDHEN and CDR2 SYDVKM. The V segment lost 2 bases and the J segment 6 bases; nucleotides outside the gene matches: 3. This CDR3 is CASSLAGGPNEQFF. CDR3 DNA: TGTGCCAGCAGTTTAGCAGGGGGCCCCAATGAGCAGTTCTTC.

In DNA, the CDR3 is TGCAGCGTTCTAGGAGGGCGGAACACCGGGGAGCTGTTTTTT. This encodes CSVLGGRNTGELFF. The chain links TRBV29-1 to TRBJ2-2; D perhaps matches TRBD2 (6 bases). Germline assignment: CDR1 SQVTM and CDR2 ANQGSEA. V was cut by 5 bases and J by 1 base, with 11 bases left in between. The CDR3 has 14 residues.

The V gene is TRBV28, the J gene TRBJ1-5, with 12 bases that match TRBD1. The CDR3 covers 14 residues. The V gene end was trimmed by 5 bases and the J gene end by 9 bases; junction bases not matched to a gene: 5. Germline V gene sequence: CDR1 MDHEN, CDR2 SYDVKM. The CDR3, as DNA: TGTGCCAGCAGTCCAGGGACAGGGGGCCGGCCCCAGCATTTT. It translates to CASSPGTGGRPQHF.

V usage is TRBV7-9 and J usage is TRBJ2-2; no definite D call. CDR1 and CDR2 from the germline V gene are SEHNR and FQNEAQ (reference sequence). The V end lost 4 bases, the J end lost 6 bases, and 6 bases lay between the germline ends. This CDR3 spans 12 amino acids. For the CDR3, the DNA is TGTGCCAGCAGCTGGCTGTCCGGGGAGCTGTTTTTT. It codes for CASSWLSGELFF. Looking up the rest from reference TRBV7-9 and TRBJ2-2 gives the full variable domain: DTGVSQNPRHKITKRGQNVTFRCDPISEHNRLYWYRQTLGQGPEFLTYFQNEAQLEKSRLLSDRFSAERPKGSFSTLEIQRTEQGDSAMYLCASSWLSGELFFGEGSRLTVL.

The V and J genes are TRBV9 and TRBJ2-2; 7 positions match TRBD2. This CDR3 spans 15 amino acids. V gave up 0 bases and J gave up 4 bases; unmatched junction bases: 3. The germline V gene encodes CDR1 SGDLS and CDR2 YYNGEE. In nucleotides, the CDR3 is TGTGCCAGCAGCGTAGCTGGGGGGGGCACCGGGGAGCTGTTTTTT. As protein: CASSVAGGGTGELFF.

The J gene is TRBJ2-2, the V gene TRBV5-4; TRBD2 aligns across 9 bases. This CDR3 is 17 amino acids long. From germline, CDR1 is SGHNT and CDR2 YYREEE (reference sequence). V lost 7 bases, J lost 5 bases, and 15 bases stayed unmatched. This chain's CDR3 is CASSRGGGARETGELFF. As DNA, the CDR3 is TGTGCCAGCTCCCGAGGCGGGGGGGCCCGGGAAACCGGGGAGCTGTTTTTT.

The chain uses TRBV7-9 and TRBJ2-4; no firm D call. Germline assignment: CDR1 SEHNR and CDR2 FQNEAQ (reference sequence). Deletions cut 2 bases from V and 6 bases from J, with 11 bases between. The CDR3 covers 14 residues. The CDR3 region has the DNA TGTGCCAGCAGCTTAACTACCCCGGGAAACATTCAGTACTTC. Translation: CASSLTTPGNIQYF.

This clone was seen only once. The chain has TRBV19 and TRBJ2-6; 7 bases map to TRBD1. The CDR3 contains 19 residues. The V gene end was trimmed by 5 bases and the J gene end by 4 bases; junction bases not matched to a gene: 17. Germline-derived CDR1 and CDR2 are LNHDA and SQIVND (reference sequence). The CDR3 DNA reads as TGTGCCAGTAGTGGCCCCCCGAGACAGGGATCCTCCGGGGCCAACGTCCTGACTTTC. It codes for CASSGPPRQGSSGANVLTF.

This clone was recorded once. The CDR3 loop is CASSLGGGTEAFF. The CDR3 DNA reads TGCGCCAGCAGCTTGGGAGGGGGCACTGAAGCTTTCTTT. The chain uses TRBV5-1 and TRBJ1-1, with D possibly TRBD1 on 6 matching bases. Germline V gene data show CDR1 as SGHRS and CDR2 as YFSETQ. V was pared by 0 bases and J by 4 bases, with 7 bases between. CDR3 length: 13 amino acids.

This rearrangement joins TRBV7-9 to TRBJ2-3; perhaps TRBD1 as D (6 bases). Between the trimmed V and J ends, which lost 4 bases and 5 bases, there was a span of 13 bases. The germline gives CDR1 SEHNR, CDR2 FQNEAQ (reference sequence). CDR3 length equals 14 residues. The CDR3 reads CASSSQGFGDTQYF. Written as DNA, the CDR3 is TGTGCCAGCAGCTCACAGGGATTCGGAGATACGCAGTATTTT. Variable domain in full (rest from reference TRBV7-9 and TRBJ2-3): DTGVSQNPRHKITKRGQNVTFRCDPISEHNRLYWYRQTLGQGPEFLTYFQNEAQLEKSRLLSDRFSAERPKGSFSTLEIQRTEQGDSAMYLCASSSQGFGDTQYFGPGTRLTVL.

This clone was found a few times. The rearrangement joins TRBV5-1 to TRBJ2-7, with TRBD1 identical over 9 bases. Trimming cost V 4 bases and J 0 bases; bases outside gene matches: 2. This CDR3 has 14 amino acids. Germline V gene sequence: CDR1 SGHRS, CDR2 YFSETQ. The CDR3 sequence is CASSRDRDSYEQYF. The DNA for the CDR3 is TGCGCCAGCAGCCGGGACAGGGACTCCTACGAGCAGTACTTC.

V is TRBV5-1 and J is TRBJ2-5; 7 positions agree with TRBD1. The closer fit of TRBJ2-7 to the DNA end suggests the J call may be wrong. From germline, CDR1 is SGHRS and CDR2 YFSETQ. This CDR3 is 14 amino acids long. DNA of the CDR3: TGCGCCAGCAGCTCGACAGGGTCCTCCTACGAGCAGTACTTC. It codes for CASSSTGSSYEQYF.

This clone was observed a single time. V is TRBV29-1 and J is TRBJ1-2, with TRBD1 identical over 8 bases. The CDR3 is 13 amino acids. Germline trimming cut 6 bases from V and 3 bases from J; bases unmatched to any gene: 6. Germline assignment: CDR1 SQVTM and CDR2 ANQGSEA. Here the CDR3 DNA reads TGCAGCGTCGGCACAGGGGGAGACTATGGCTACACCTTC. It encodes CSVGTGGDYGYTF.

This clone was detected once. The V call is TRBV6-5, the J call TRBJ2-1, with TRBD1 identical over 8 bases. This CDR3 spans 15 amino acids. The germline V gene encodes CDR1 MNHEY and CDR2 SVGAGI. V was pared by 6 bases and J by 6 bases, with 10 bases of the junction left unmatched. The CDR3 is CASSSPGQVINEQFF. The DNA for the CDR3 is TGTGCCAGCAGCAGTCCGGGACAGGTCATCAATGAGCAGTTCTTC.

Written as DNA, the CDR3 is TGTGCCATCAGTGAGTCGGGGAGGGCTAATGAAAAACTGTTTTTT. Its translation is CAISESGRANEKLFF. The chain links TRBV10-3 to TRBJ1-4; D call uncertain. This CDR3 region has 15 residues. The V end lost 0 bases, the J end lost 3 bases, and 8 bases lay between the germline ends. Germline-derived CDR1 and CDR2 are ENHRY and SYGVKD.

The chain links TRBV27 to TRBJ1-6, with no clear D. Germline V gene sequence: CDR1 MNHEY, CDR2 SMNVEV (reference sequence). The CDR3 runs to 16 residues. Trimming removed 2 bases from V and 11 bases from J, with 19 bases in between. The DNA of the CDR3 is TGTGCCAGCAGTTTAAAAGGACTCTCATATGGCGCACCCCTCCACTTT. Protein product: CASSLKGLSYGAPLHF.

Only one count was recorded for this clone. The chain couples TRBV9 to TRBJ2-3; weak D call: TRBD1 (7 bases). CDR3 length: 15 residues. V was trimmed by 0 bases and J by 4 bases, leaving 12 bases between them. From germline, CDR1 is SGDLS and CDR2 YYNGEE. CDR3 protein: CASSVVGRGADTQYF. The CDR3 DNA follows: TGTGCCAGCAGCGTAGTAGGCAGGGGGGCAGATACGCAGTATTTT.

V and J are TRBV19 and TRBJ1-1, with no clear D. Germline CDR1 LNHDA, CDR2 SQIVND (reference sequence). The CDR3 covers 13 residues. V lost 4 bases and J lost 1, with 7 bases in between. The CDR3 nucleotides read TGTGCCAGTAGTACATTCAGGAACACTGAAGCTTTCTTT. Amino acid sequence: CASSTFRNTEAFF.

The CDR3 spells CASSSFEAFF. CDR3 nucleotides: TGTGCCAGCAGTTCTTTCGAAGCTTTCTTT. This chain joins TRBV28 and TRBJ1-1; D unresolved. This CDR3 has 10 residues. The germline V and J ends were trimmed by 4 bases and 8 bases, with 5 bases remaining between them. Germline-derived CDR1 and CDR2 are MDHEN and SYDVKM.

V and J are TRBV5-4 and TRBJ2-3; D possibly corresponds to TRBD2 (6 bases). The CDR3 consists of 15 residues. Germline-derived CDR1 and CDR2 are SGHNT and YYREEE (reference sequence). Trimming removed 2 bases from V and 3 bases from J, with 13 bases in between. The CDR3 sequence is CASSFTGTSTDTQYF. The CDR3 DNA sequence: TGTGCCAGCAGCTTTACCGGGACTTCGACAGATACGCAGTATTTT.

The chain uses TRBV7-2 and TRBJ2-7; D remains ambiguous. Between the trimmed V and J ends, which lost 0 bases and 1 base, there was a span of 10 bases. This CDR3 contains 15 residues. Germline CDR1 reads SGHTA; CDR2 reads FQGNSA. The CDR3: CASSLAGFTSYEQYF. The CDR3 DNA reads TGTGCCAGCAGCTTAGCTGGTTTTACTTCCTACGAGCAGTACTTC.

This clone was observed a single time. The V gene is TRBV19, the J gene TRBJ1-2, with TRBD1 identical over 7 bases. CDR3 length: 15 amino acids. V lost 4 bases to trimming and J lost 7 bases; unmatched junction nucleotides: 12. CDR1 and CDR2 from the germline V gene are LNHDA and SQIVND (reference sequence). CDR3 protein: CASSKSAGGGTGYTF. CDR3 DNA sequence: TGTGCCAGTAGTAAGTCTGCAGGGGGAGGAACTGGCTACACCTTC.

This clone showed up just once. This chain uses TRBV28 with TRBJ1-4; D remains ambiguous. Deletions cut 7 bases from V and 7 bases from J, with 13 bases between. This CDR3 has 13 residues. Germline V gives CDR1 MDHEN, CDR2 SYDVKM. The CDR3 region has the DNA TGTGCCAGCAATACCTTGCGGAGTGAAAAACTGTTTTTT. Protein sequence: CASNTLRSEKLFF.

The chain links TRBV7-3 to TRBJ2-5, with a tentative D call TRBD1 (6 bases). CDR1 and CDR2 from the germline V gene are SGHTA and FQGTGA. Trimming left V 0 bases short and J 3 bases short, with 14 bases between. This CDR3 contains 16 residues. DNA of the CDR3: TGTGCCAGCAGCTTAACGTCCGGGGCAGGGGAAGAGACCCAGTACTTC. Amino acid sequence: CASSLTSGAGEETQYF.